This T cell receptor (beta chain) is from a study of shared clonotypes between healthy human individuals. Overall study context: Serving as donors were two women and a few men, whose ages spanned 18 to 49. Each donor's CD8 memory used one plate, CD8 naive two, each CD4 subset three.

Once extracted for a subset, genomic DNA was divided evenly among several immunoSEQ plates. TCRdb's copy holds only in-frame clones and misses some; the assay was immunoSEQ multiplex PCR. Among around 1.5 million clones, 95% to 99% were seen once, and the ten largest hold about 0.4%. The CDR3 extends over 19 amino acids. Germline CDR1 is SGHRS and CDR2 is YFSETQ. V trimming: 3 bases; J trimming: 0 bases; junction bases outside the gene matches: 11. Regarding the study as a whole: Generation probability values for non-shared clonotypes were lower than those for clonotypes shared by all four donors.

Note on this clone: As yet, its antigen is unknown.

The genes are TRBV5-1 and TRBJ2-3, with 12 positions matching TRBD2. Sequencing was carried out using naive CD4+ T cells sorted from blood. Specified subset: CD45RA+ positively selected. The clonotype comes from a man aged 30 to 39 in good health. The DNA of the CDR3 is TGCGCCAGCAGCTCGACCCTTGGACTAGCGGGGACTAGCACAGATACGCAGTATTTT. Translated: CASSSTLGLAGTSTDTQYF.